This is a list of T cell receptor beta chains from one sample in a study of molecular identifiers for immune sequencing clone quantification. TCRdb itself ran the PCR reads through MiXCR, one entry per CDR3 protein. Here the sample spans some 41,000 distinct CDR3 sequences, around 20% being singletons. Sequenced input: naive CD8+ T cells from blood, with Jurkat cell RNA spiked in. These receptor sequences come from a human donor in good health. Some libraries in this study had Jurkat cell RNA spiked in. Both conserved end residues are part of each CDR3. D genes are given only for firm matches. Where a row states a size, it is once, few, many or the class of an expanded clone; other rows omit it.

clone_size	j_call	v_call	d_call	cdr3_nt	cdr3_aa
few	TRBJ2-7	TRBV19	TRBD1	TGTGCCAGTGGACAGGGTTTAGACGAGCAGTACTTC	CASGQGLDEQYF
many	TRBJ2-2	TRBV5-5	TRBD1	TGTGCCAGCAGCTCCGAGGACAGGGGGCCTGGGGAGCTGTTTTTT	CASSSEDRGPGELFF
many	TRBJ2-7	TRBV7-2	-	TGTGCCAGCAGCGACTGGGACTTCTCCTACGAGCAGTACTTC	CASSDWDFSYEQYF
many	TRBJ2-1	TRBV6-5	-	TGTGCCAGCAGTTACTCATGGAGCTCCTACAATGAGCAGTTCTTC	CASSYSWSSYNEQFF
many	TRBJ1-2	TRBV7-9	-	TGTGCCAGCAGCTGGGATCGGACGGGCTTCTATGGCTACACCTTC	CASSWDRTGFYGYTF
-	TRBJ1-2	TRBV9	-	TGTGCCAGCAGCGCTGGTAACGGAGCTAACTATGGCTACACCTTC	CASSAGNGANYGYTF
many	TRBJ2-1	TRBV7-9	-	TGTGCCAGCAGTGGGTCGGGAGAGCAGTTCTTC	CASSGSGEQFF
few	TRBJ2-4	TRBV12-3/TRBV12-4	-	TGTGCCAGCAGTTTCTCCCGCGTGGGAGTTGACATTCAGTACTTC	CASSFSRVGVDIQYF
-	TRBJ2-3	TRBV25-1	-	TGTGCCAGTCAACAGGGATCAGATACGCAGTATTTT	CASQQGSDTQYF
many	TRBJ1-5	TRBV20-1	-	TGCAGTGCTAGAGATTCCGGAAATCAGCCCCAGCATTTT	CSARDSGNQPQHF
many	TRBJ2-5	TRBV7-9	-	TGTGCCAGCAGCTTATACTGGGGGGATGGAGAGACCCAGTACTTC	CASSLYWGDGETQYF
many	TRBJ2-5	TRBV6-2/TRBV6-3	-	TGTGCCAGCACCCGCGGTGAGACCCAGTACTTC	CASTRGETQYF
many	TRBJ2-3	TRBV9	TRBD2	TGTGCCAGCAGCGCTACTAGCGGGGCTAGCACAGATACGCAGTATTTT	CASSATSGASTDTQYF
many	TRBJ2-1	TRBV28	-	TGTGCCAGCAGATGGTCAAGCTCCTACAATGAGCAGTTCTTC	CASRWSSSYNEQFF
many	TRBJ2-1	TRBV4-3	TRBD1	TGCGCCAGCAGCCAAGGGACAGGTGAGCAGTTCTTC	CASSQGTGEQFF
-	TRBJ1-2	TRBV24-1	-	TGTGCCACCAGTGACGGCAGCCTTTACTATGGCTACACCTTC	CATSDGSLYYGYTF
many	TRBJ1-4	TRBV7-2	-	TGTGCCAGCAGTCGATGGGGGCGGGCGACTAATGAAAAACTGTTTTTT	CASSRWGRATNEKLFF
many	TRBJ2-3	TRBV11-2	TRBD2	TGTGCCAGCAGCTCGGGGACTAGCGGAACAGATACGCAGTATTTT	CASSSGTSGTDTQYF
many	TRBJ2-7	TRBV7-8	TRBD1	TGTGCCACCCTCCGGGACAGGGGTTTCACCTACGAGCAGTACTTC	CATLRDRGFTYEQYF
many	TRBJ2-4	TRBV6-2/TRBV6-3	TRBD2	TGTGCCAGCAGGGGACTCCGACTAGCGGGAGGGCCCGGGGACATTCAGTACTTC	CASRGLRLAGGPGDIQYF
-	TRBJ1-1	TRBV6-2/TRBV6-3	-	TGTGCCAGCAGTTACGGTGAAACTGAAGCTTTCTTT	CASSYGETEAFF
-	TRBJ1-1	TRBV7-8	TRBD1	TGTGCCAGCAGCATGGGACAGAACACTGAAGATTTCTTT	CASSMGQNTEDFF
many	TRBJ1-5	TRBV12-3/TRBV12-4	TRBD1	TGTGCCAGCAGTTTGGGACAGGGAGGCAATCAGCCCCAGCATTTT	CASSLGQGGNQPQHF
many	TRBJ2-7	TRBV7-9	-	TGTGCCAGCAGCCTGGAGATAGGGGAGCTCTACGAGCAGTACTTC	CASSLEIGELYEQYF
many	TRBJ2-7	TRBV9	-	TGTGCCAGCAGCGAGGGACATTACTACGAGCAGTACTTC	CASSEGHYYEQYF
many	TRBJ2-1	TRBV9	TRBD2	TGTGCCAGCAGCGTAACCCGTGCTAGCGGGAACTACAATGAGCAGTTCTTC	CASSVTRASGNYNEQFF
-	TRBJ2-3	TRBV5-6	TRBD2	TGTGCCAGCAGCCTGACTAGCGGGAGGGCCACAGATACGCAGTATTTT	CASSLTSGRATDTQYF
many	TRBJ2-7	TRBV6-5	TRBD1	TGTGCCAGCAGCTCCCCCAGGACCGGGACAGGGGGCGGTGAGCCCTACGAGCAGTACTTC	CASSSPRTGTGGGEPYEQYF
-	TRBJ2-1	TRBV28	TRBD2	TGTGCCAGCAGTTTGGTCAAGGGACTAGCGGGAAGCGACCTAGTCCACAATGAGCAGTTCTTC	CASSLVKGLAGSDLVHNEQFF
many	TRBJ2-1	TRBV5-6	TRBD2	TGTGCCAGCAGCTTTGTTTTTGCGGGAGAGGGGTACAATGAGCAGTTCTTC	CASSFVFAGEGYNEQFF
many	TRBJ2-7	TRBV5-4	-	TGTGCCAGCAGCTCCCAGGACAAAAACGGCGAGCAGTACTTC	CASSSQDKNGEQYF
many	TRBJ2-7	TRBV13	TRBD2	TGTGCCAGCAGCTTAGAATTGGCGGGAGTCTACGAGCAGTACTTC	CASSLELAGVYEQYF
many	TRBJ2-2	TRBV9	-	TGTGCCAGCAGGGGGGGTGACACCGGGGAGCTGTTTTTT	CASRGGDTGELFF
-	TRBJ2-7	TRBV4-3	-	TGCGCCAGCAGCCAAGATAGGTTTCAGCGGTGGTCCTACGAGCAGTACTTC	CASSQDRFQRWSYEQYF
-	TRBJ1-4	TRBV12-3/TRBV12-4	-	TGTGCCAGCAGTTCGAACCCCAGACAGGTGACTAATGAAAAACTGTTTTTT	CASSSNPRQVTNEKLFF
-	TRBJ1-6	TRBV3-1	-	TGTGCCAGCAGCCAAGATCAGGCGGTGGGGTACCATTCACCCCTCCACTTT	CASSQDQAVGYHSPLHF
many	TRBJ2-7	TRBV7-9	-	TGTGCCTCACAGGGCGGGTACTACGAGCAGTACTTC	CASQGGYYEQYF
many	TRBJ2-7	TRBV29-1	TRBD1	TGCAGCGTCCAGACAGGGGAAGCCTACGAGCAGTACTTC	CSVQTGEAYEQYF
medium-sized	TRBJ2-7	TRBV12-3/TRBV12-4	-	TGTGCCAGCAGTCGGGACTCCTCCTACGAGCAGTACTTC	CASSRDSSYEQYF
many	TRBJ2-5	TRBV5-5	-	TGTGCCAGCAGCTTGGCCTGGGCCCAAGAGACCCAGTACTTC	CASSLAWAQETQYF
-	TRBJ2-7	TRBV28	-	TGTGCCAGCAGCATCCCTGGGGGCAGCTTCTACGAGCAGTACTTC	CASSIPGGSFYEQYF
-	TRBJ2-2	TRBV4-1	-	TGCGCCAGCAGCCTTGCTAAGGACACCGGGGAGCTGTTTTTT	CASSLAKDTGELFF
many	TRBJ2-5	TRBV20-1	TRBD2	TGCACCTCAGATGGACCCGGACTAGCGGGAGGGCCTCTTCAAGAGACCCAGTACTTC	CTSDGPGLAGGPLQETQYF
many	TRBJ2-7	TRBV6-2/TRBV6-3	-	TGTGCCAGCACGGATTCACTTTCCTACGAGCAGTACTTC	CASTDSLSYEQYF
many	TRBJ2-1	TRBV13	TRBD2	TGTGCCAGCAGCTTTCCCACTAGCGGGAGAAGGTATGAGCAGTTCTTC	CASSFPTSGRRYEQFF
few	TRBJ1-1	TRBV28	-	TGTGCCAGCAGACTCGACAGAGGTGAAGCTTTCTTT	CASRLDRGEAFF
many	TRBJ2-1	TRBV6-6	TRBD2	TGTGCCAGCAGTTACACTCCTAGCGGGCGCACCTACAATGAGCAGTTCTTC	CASSYTPSGRTYNEQFF
many	TRBJ2-7	TRBV5-5	-	TGTGCCAGCAGCTTGGCAAAGGGGGCCTACGAGCAGTACTTC	CASSLAKGAYEQYF